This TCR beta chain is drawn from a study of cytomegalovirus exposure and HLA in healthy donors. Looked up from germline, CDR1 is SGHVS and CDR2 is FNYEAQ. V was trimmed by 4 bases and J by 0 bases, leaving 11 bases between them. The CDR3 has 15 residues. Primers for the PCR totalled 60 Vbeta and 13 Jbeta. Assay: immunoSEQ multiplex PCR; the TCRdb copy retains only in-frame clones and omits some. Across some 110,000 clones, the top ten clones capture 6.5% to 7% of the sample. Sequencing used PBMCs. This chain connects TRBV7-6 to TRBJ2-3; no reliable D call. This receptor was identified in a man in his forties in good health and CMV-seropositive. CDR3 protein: CASSSRPQSTDTQYF. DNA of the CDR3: TGTGCCAGCAGCTCCCGTCCGCAGAGCACAGATACGCAGTATTTT.